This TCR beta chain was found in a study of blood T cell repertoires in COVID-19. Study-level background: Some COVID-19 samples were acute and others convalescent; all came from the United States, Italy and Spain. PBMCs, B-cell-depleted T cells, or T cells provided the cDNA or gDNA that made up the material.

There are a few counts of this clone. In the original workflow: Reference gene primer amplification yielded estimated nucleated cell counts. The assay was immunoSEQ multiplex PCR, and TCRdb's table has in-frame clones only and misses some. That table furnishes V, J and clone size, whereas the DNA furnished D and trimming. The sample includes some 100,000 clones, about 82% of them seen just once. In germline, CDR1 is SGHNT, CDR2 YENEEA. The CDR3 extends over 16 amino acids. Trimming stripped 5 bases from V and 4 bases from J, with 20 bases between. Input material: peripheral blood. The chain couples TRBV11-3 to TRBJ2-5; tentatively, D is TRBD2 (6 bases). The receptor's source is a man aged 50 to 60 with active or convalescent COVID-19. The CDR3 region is CASSTDPSDRVETQYF. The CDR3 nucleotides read TGTGCCAGCAGCACGGACCCTAGCGATCGCGTAGAGACCCAGTACTTC. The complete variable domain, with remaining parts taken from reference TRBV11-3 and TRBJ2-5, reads EAGVVQSPRYKIIEKKQPVAFWCNPISGHNTLYWYLQNLGQGPELLIRYENEEAVDDSQLPKDRFSAERLKGVDSTLKIQPAELGDSAVYLCASSTDPSDRVETQYFGPGTRLLVL.